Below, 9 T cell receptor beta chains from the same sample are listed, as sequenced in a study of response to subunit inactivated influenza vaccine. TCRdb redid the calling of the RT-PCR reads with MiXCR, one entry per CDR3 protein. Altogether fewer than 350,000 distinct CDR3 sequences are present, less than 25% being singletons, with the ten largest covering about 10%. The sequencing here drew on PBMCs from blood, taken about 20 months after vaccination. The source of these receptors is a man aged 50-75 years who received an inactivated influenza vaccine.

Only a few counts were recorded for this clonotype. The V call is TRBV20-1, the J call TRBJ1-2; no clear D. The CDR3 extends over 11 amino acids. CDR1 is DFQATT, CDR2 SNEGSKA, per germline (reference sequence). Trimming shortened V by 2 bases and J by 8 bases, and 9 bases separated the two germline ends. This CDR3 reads CSARSFGGYTF. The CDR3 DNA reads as TGCAGTGCTAGATCCTTCGGGGGCTACACCTTC.

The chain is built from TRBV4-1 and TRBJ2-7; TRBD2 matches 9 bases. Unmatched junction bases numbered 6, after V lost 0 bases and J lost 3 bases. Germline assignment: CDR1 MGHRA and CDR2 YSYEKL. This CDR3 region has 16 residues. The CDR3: CASSQDPGLASYEQYF. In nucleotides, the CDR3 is TGCGCCAGCAGCCAAGATCCTGGACTAGCGAGCTACGAGCAGTACTTC.

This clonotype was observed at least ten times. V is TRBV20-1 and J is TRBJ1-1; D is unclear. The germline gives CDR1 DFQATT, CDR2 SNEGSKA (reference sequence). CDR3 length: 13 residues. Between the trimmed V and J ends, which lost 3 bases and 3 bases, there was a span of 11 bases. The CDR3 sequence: CSASPGMDTEAFF. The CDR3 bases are TGCAGTGCTAGCCCGGGGATGGACACTGAAGCTTTCTTT.

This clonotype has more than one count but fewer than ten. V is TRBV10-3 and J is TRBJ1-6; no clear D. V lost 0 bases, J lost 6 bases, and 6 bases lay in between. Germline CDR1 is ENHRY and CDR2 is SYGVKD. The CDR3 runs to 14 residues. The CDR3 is CAISESERNSPLHF. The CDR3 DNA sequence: TGTGCCATCAGTGAGTCCGAACGTAATTCACCCCTCCACTTT.

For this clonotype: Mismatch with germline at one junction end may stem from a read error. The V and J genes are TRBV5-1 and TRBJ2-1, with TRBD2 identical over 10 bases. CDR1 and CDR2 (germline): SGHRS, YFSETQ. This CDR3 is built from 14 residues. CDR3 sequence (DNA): TGCGCCAGCCGCGGGACTAGCGTAGACAATGAGCAGTTCTTT. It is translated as CASRGTSVDNEQFF. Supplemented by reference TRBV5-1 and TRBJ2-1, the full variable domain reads KAGVTQTPRYLIKTRGQQVTLSCSPISGHRSVSWYQQTPGQGLQFLFEYFSETQRNKGNFPGRFSGRQFSNSRSEMNVSTLELGDSALYLCASRGTSVDNEQFFGPGTRLTVL.

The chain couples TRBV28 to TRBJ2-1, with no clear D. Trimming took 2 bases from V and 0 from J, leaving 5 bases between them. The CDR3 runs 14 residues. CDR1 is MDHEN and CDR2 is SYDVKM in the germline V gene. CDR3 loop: CASSLVGSYNEQFF. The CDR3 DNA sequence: TGTGCCAGCAGTTTAGTTGGCTCCTACAATGAGCAGTTCTTC. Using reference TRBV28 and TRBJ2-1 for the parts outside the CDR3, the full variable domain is DVKVTQSSRYLVKRTGEKVFLECVQDMDHENMFWYRQDPGLGLRLIYFSYDVKMKEKGDIPEGYSVSREKKERFSLILESASTNQTSMYLCASSLVGSYNEQFFGPGTRLTVL.

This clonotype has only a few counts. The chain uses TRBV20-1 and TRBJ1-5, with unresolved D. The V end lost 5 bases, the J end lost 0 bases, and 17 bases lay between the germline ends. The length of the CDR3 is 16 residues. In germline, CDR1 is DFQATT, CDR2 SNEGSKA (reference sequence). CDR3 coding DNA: TGCAGTGCTCTCCGGGCCCCCCCGCTTAGCAATCAGCCCCAGCATTTT. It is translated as CSALRAPPLSNQPQHF.

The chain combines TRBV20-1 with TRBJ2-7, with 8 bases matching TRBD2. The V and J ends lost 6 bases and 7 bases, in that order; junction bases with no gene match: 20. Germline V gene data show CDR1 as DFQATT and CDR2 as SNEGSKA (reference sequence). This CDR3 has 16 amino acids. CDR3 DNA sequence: TGCAGTGCCAGCTTGTATAGCGGGACCGGTGGGAGGGAGCAGTACTTC. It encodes CSASLYSGTGGREQYF.

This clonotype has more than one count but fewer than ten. CDR3 bases: TGTGCCAGCAGCTTATACCTGGGGGGACAGGCTGAAGCTTTCTTT. As protein: CASSLYLGGQAEAFF. This chain links TRBV7-6 with TRBJ1-1, with TRBD1 matching over 8 bases. The V and J ends lost 2 bases and 6 bases, in that order; junction bases with no gene match: 8. Germline lookup yields CDR1 SGHVS and CDR2 FNYEAQ. This CDR3 has 15 residues.